This T cell receptor beta chain stems from a study of cytotoxic CD8 clonotypes in ibrutinib-treated CLL. Only in-frame clones appear in the TCRdb table, and some are missing; sequencing was by immunoSEQ multiplex PCR. The sample holds approximately 50,000 clones, about 72% seen once. About this clone itself: Its cognate antigen is unknown.

Whole-study findings and limits: Sustained-remission and progressing patients diverged in sampling times.

The sequence was obtained from a human donor with chronic lymphocytic leukemia. This material consisted of PBMCs, taken after 12 months of ibrutinib treatment.

The CDR3 spells CSVEGGLGGSGFGVYEQFF. In DNA form, the CDR3 reads TGCAGCGTTGAAGGGGGACTCGGAGGCTCTGGATTTGGTGTGTATGAGCAGTTCTTC. The chain recombines TRBV29-1 with TRBJ2-1; D possibly corresponds to TRBD2 (6 bases). The CDR3 has 19 amino acids. The germline V and J ends were trimmed by 1 base and 8 bases, with 30 bases remaining between them. The germline CDR1 and CDR2 sequences are SQVTM and ANQGSEA.